The clone carrying this T cell receptor beta chain was picked up many times. Its antigen remains unidentified. This sample is part of a study of T cell repertoires in cytomegalovirus infection. Study findings and constraints: The cumulative frequency of public TCR beta families distinguished individuals who carried CMV together with the relevant HLA.

Germline V gene data show CDR1 as MDHEN and CDR2 as SYDVKM. V lost 6 bases and J lost 2; bases outside the gene matches: 8. The CDR3 runs 15 residues. One entry per CDR3 protein results from TCRdb running MiXCR on the reads. Among some 100,000 distinct CDR3 sequences listed, roughly a quarter were seen once. V is TRBV28 and J is TRBJ2-3; 7 bases agree with TRBD2. This clonotype was obtained from a human donor in good health (CMV status not recorded). Some clones in this sample may be carry-over from other donors' samples. The sample comprised CD8+ T cells from PBMCs. The CDR3 DNA reads as TGTGCCAGCAGGCCTCCTAGCGGTTCCACAGATACGCAGTATTTT. This sequence encodes CASRPPSGSTDTQYF.